This T cell receptor (beta chain) was obtained from a study of T cells in Graves' hyperthyroidism and ophthalmopathy. In this sample, this clonotype turned up a few times. PBMCs were obtained from 9 to 10 ml fresh peripheral blood. Amplified TCR beta CDR3 regions came from RNA transcripts. The study used the HTBI primer set for a first-round RT-PCR of the TCR CDR3. One entry per CDR3 protein, called by TCRdb with MiXCR from the multiplex PCR reads. The sample contains approximately 600,000 distinct CDR3 sequences, about a sixth of which appear only once. Trimming removed 5 bases from V and 5 bases from J, with 25 bases in between. Germline assignment: CDR1 WNHNN and CDR2 SYGVQD (reference sequence). The length of the CDR3 is 18 residues.

This chain links TRBV10-1 with TRBJ2-1; D unclear. Sequencing input: blood. The TCR was taken from a woman younger than 45 with Graves' hyperthyroidism. CDR3 residues: CASSRERAARTAHNEQFF. The DNA of the CDR3 is TGCGCCAGCAGTAGGGAACGGGCGGCCAGAACAGCTCACAATGAGCAGTTCTTC.